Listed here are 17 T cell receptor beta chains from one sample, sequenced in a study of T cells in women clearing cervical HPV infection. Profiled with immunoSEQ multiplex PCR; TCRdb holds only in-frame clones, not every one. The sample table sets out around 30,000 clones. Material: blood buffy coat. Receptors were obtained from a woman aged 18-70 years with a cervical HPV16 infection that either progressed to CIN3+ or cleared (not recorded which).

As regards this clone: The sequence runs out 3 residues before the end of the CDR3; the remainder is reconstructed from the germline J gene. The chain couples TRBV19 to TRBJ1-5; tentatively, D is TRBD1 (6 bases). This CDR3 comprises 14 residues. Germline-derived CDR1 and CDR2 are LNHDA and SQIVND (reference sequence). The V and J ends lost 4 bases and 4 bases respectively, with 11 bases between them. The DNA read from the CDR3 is TGTGCCAGTAGTACGCGGACAGTAAATCAGCCC. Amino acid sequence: CASSTRTVNQP. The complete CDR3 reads CASSTRTVNQPQHF.

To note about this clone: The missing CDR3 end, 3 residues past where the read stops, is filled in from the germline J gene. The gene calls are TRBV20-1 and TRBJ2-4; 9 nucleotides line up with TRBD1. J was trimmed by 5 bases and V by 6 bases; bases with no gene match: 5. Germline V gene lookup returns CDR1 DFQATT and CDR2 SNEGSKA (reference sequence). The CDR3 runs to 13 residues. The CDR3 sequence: CSAEGDRENIQYF. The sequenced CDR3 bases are TGCAGTGCCGAGGGGGACAGGGAAAACATT.

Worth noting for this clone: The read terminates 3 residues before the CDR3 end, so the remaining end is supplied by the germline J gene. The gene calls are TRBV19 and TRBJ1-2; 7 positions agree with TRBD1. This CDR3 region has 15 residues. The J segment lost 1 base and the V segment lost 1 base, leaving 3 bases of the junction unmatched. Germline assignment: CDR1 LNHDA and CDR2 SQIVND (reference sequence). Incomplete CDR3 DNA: TGTGCCAGTAGTATAGGGGACAGAATTAACTATGGC. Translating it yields CASSIGDRINYG. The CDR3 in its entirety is CASSIGDRINYGYTF. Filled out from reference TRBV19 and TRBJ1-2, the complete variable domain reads DGGITQSPKYLFRKEGQNVTLSCEQNLNHDAMYWYRQDPGQGLRLIYYSQIVNDFQKGDIAEGYSVSREKKESFPLTVTSAQKNPTAFYLCASSIGDRINYGYTFGSGTRLTVV.

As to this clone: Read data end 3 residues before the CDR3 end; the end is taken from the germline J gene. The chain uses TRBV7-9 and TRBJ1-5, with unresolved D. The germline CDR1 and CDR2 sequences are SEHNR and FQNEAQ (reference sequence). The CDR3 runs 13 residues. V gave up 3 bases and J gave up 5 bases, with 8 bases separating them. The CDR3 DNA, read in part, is TGTGCCAGCAGCTTTGGTCTAGATCAGCCC. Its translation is CASSFGLDQP. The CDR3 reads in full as CASSFGLDQPQHF. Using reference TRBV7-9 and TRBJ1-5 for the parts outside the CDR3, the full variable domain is DTGVSQNPRHKITKRGQNVTFRCDPISEHNRLYWYRQTLGQGPEFLTYFQNEAQLEKSRLLSDRFSAERPKGSFSTLEIQRTEQGDSAMYLCASSFGLDQPQHFGDGTRLSIL.

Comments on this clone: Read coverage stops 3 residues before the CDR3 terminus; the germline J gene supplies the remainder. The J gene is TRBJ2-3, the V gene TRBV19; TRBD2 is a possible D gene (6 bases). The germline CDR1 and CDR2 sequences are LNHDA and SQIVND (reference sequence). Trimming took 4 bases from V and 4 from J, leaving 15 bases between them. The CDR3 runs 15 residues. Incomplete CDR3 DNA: TGTGCCAGTAGTAACATACGGGGGAACGCAGATACG. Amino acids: CASSNIRGNADT. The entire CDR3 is CASSNIRGNADTQYF. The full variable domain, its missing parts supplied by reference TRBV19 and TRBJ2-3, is DGGITQSPKYLFRKEGQNVTLSCEQNLNHDAMYWYRQDPGQGLRLIYYSQIVNDFQKGDIAEGYSVSREKKESFPLTVTSAQKNPTAFYLCASSNIRGNADTQYFGPGTRLTVL.

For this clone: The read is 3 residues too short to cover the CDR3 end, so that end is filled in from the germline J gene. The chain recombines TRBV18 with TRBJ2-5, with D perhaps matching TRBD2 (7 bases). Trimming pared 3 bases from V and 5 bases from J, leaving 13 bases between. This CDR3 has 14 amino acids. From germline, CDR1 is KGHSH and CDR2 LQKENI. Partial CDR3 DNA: TGTGCCAGCTCACCGGACAGAGCGGGGGAGACC. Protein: CASSPDRAGET. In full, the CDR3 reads CASSPDRAGETQYF.

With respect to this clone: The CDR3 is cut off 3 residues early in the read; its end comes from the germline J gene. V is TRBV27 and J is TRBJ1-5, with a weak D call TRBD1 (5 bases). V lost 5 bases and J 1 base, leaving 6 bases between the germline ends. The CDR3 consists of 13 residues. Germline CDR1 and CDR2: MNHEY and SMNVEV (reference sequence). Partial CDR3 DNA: TGTGCCAGCAGTCCAGGGAGCAATCAGCCC. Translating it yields CASSPGSNQP. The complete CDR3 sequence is CASSPGSNQPQHF.

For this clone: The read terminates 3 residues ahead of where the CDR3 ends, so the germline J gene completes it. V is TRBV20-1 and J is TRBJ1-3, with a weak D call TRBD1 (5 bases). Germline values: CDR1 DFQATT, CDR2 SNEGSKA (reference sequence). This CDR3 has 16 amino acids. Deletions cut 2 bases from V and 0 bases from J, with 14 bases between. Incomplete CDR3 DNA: TGCAGTGCTAGACCCCCGACAGATCACTCTGGAAACACC. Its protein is CSARPPTDHSGNT. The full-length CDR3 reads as CSARPPTDHSGNTIYF.

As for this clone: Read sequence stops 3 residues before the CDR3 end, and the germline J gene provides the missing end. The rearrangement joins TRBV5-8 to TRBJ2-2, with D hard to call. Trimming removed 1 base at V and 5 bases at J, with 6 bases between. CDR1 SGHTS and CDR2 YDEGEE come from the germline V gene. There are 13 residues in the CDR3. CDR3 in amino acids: CASSLTVTGELFF. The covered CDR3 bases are TGTGCCAGCAGCTTGACAGTTACCGGGGAG.

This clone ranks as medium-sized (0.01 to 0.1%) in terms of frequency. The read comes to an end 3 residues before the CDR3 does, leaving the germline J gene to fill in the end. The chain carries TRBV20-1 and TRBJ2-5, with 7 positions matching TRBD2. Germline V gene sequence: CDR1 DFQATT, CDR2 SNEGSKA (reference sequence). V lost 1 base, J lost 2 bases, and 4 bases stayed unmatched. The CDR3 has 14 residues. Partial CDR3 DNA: TGCAGTGCTAGAGCGGGGGGAGTTCAAGAGACC. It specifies CSARAGGVQET. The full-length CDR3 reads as CSARAGGVQETQYF.

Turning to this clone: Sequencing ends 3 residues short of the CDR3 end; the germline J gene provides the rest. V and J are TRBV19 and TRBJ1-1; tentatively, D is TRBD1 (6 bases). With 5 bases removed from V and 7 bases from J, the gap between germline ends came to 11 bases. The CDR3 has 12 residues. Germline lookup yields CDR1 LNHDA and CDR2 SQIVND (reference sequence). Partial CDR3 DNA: TGTGCCAGTAGTGCCAGGGGTTATGAA. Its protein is CASSARGYE. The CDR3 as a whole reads CASSARGYEAFF. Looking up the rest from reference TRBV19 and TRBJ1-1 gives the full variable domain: DGGITQSPKYLFRKEGQNVTLSCEQNLNHDAMYWYRQDPGQGLRLIYYSQIVNDFQKGDIAEGYSVSREKKESFPLTVTSAQKNPTAFYLCASSARGYEAFFGQGTRLTVV.

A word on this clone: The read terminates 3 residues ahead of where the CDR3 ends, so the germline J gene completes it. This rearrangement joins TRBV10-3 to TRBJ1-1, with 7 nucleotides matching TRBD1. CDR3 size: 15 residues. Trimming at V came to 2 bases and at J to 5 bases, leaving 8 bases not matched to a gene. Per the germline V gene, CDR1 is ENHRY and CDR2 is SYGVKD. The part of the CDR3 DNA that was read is TGTGCCATCAGTGAGGATAATACAGGGGCAACTGAA. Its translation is CAISEDNTGATE. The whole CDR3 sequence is CAISEDNTGATEAFF.

CDR3 loop: CASSPGQLLNTEAFF. The part of the CDR3 DNA that was read is TGTGCCAGCTCACCCGGACAGCTATTGAACACTGAA. The chain has TRBV18 and TRBJ1-1; possibly TRBD1 for D (6 bases). The CDR3 extends 3 residues past the end of the read, so its final part is completed from the germline J gene. CDR1 and CDR2 from the germline V gene are KGHSH and LQKENI. V was trimmed by 3 bases and J by 0 bases, leaving 11 bases between them. The CDR3 loop spans 15 amino acids.

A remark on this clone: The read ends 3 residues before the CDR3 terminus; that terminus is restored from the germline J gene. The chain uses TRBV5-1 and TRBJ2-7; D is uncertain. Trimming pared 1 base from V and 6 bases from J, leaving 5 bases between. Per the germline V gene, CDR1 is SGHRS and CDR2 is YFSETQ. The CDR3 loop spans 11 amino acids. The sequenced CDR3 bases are TGCGCCAGCAGCTTGTCGGGCGAG. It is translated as CASSLSGE. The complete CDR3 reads CASSLSGEQYF.

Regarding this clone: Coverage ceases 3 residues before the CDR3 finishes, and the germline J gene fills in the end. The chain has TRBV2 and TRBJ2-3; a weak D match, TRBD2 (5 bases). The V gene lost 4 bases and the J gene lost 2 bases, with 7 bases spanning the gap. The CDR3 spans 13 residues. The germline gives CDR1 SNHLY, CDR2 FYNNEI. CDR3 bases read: TGTGCCAGCAGTGTTGACTACACAGATACG. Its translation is CASSVDYTDT. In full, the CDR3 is CASSVDYTDTQYF.

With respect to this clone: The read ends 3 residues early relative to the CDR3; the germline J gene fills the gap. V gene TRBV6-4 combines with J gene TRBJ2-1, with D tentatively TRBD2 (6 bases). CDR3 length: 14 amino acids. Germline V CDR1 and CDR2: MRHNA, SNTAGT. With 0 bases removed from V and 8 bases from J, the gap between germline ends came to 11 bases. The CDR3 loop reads CASSDSGGSDEQFF. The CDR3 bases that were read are TGTGCCAGCAGTGACTCTGGGGGGTCTGATGAG.

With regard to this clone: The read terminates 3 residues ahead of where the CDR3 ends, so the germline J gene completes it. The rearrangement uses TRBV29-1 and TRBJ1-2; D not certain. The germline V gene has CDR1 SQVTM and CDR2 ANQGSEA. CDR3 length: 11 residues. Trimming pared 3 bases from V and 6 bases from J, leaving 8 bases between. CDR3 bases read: TGCAGCGTTGACATGTTCCATGGC. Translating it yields CSVDMFHG. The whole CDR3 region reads CSVDMFHGYTF.